The clone carrying this T cell receptor (beta chain) was found once. The antigen is not known. Some clones are missing from TCRdb's copy, which holds only in-frame ones; the method was immunoSEQ multiplex PCR. This sample yields millions of clones, of which around 95% are seen a single time; 0.1% to 0.15% belongs to the top ten. Germline CDR1 reads MNHNS; CDR2 reads SASEGT. Trimming cost V 4 bases and J 2 bases; bases outside gene matches: 4. The CDR3 contains 14 residues. This entry comes from a study of shared clonotypes between healthy human individuals. Turning to the study itself: With ages of 18 to 49, the donors were two women and three men. Study results and limitations: Among non-shared clonotypes, generation probabilities were lower than among those shared by all four donors. Even with large depth, rarefaction showed that sorted-subset sequencing was incomplete.

The receptor's source is a man aged 18 to 30 in good health. The sequencing sample was made of naive CD4+ T cells sorted from blood. Stated subset: CD45RA+ positively selected. The chain joins TRBV6-1 to TRBJ2-7; TRBD1 matches 8 bases. CDR3 bases: TGTGCCAGCAGTGCCCGACAGGGGACCTACGAGCAGTACTTC. It is translated as CASSARQGTYEQYF.